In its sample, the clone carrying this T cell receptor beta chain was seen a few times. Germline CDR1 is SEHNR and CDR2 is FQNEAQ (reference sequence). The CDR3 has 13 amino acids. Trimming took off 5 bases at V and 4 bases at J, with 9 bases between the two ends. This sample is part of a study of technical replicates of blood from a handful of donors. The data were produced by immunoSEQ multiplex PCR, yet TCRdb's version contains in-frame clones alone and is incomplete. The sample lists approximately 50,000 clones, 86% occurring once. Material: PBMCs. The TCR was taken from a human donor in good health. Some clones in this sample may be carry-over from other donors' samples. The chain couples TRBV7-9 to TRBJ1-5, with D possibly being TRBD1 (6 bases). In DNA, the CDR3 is TGTGCCAGCAGCCCTCAGGGGAATCAGCCCCAGCATTTT. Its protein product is CASSPQGNQPQHF.